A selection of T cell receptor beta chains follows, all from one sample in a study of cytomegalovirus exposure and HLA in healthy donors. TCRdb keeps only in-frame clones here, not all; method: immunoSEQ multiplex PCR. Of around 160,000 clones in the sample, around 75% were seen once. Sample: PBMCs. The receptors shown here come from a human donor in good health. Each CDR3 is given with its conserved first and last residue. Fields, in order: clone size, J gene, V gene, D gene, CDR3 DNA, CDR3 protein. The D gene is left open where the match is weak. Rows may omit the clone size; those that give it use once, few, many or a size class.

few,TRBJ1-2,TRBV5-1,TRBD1,TGCGCCAGCAGCTTGGACCCCGGGACAGGGTTTTCCTATGGCTACACCTTC,CASSLDPGTGFSYGYTF
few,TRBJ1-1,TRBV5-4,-,TGTGCCAGCAGGACCGGGACAGAAGCTTTCTTT,CASRTGTEAFF
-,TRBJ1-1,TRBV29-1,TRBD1,TGCAGCGTTTACAGGGGGTTGAACACTGAAGCTTTCTTT,CSVYRGLNTEAFF
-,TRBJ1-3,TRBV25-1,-,TGTGCCAGCAGTGAATGGGCCTTTGGCTCTGGAAACACCATATATTTT,CASSEWAFGSGNTIYF
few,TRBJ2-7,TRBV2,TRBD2,TGTGCCAGCAGGGACTTATTATGGACTAGCGGCTCCTACGAGCAGTACTTC,CASRDLLWTSGSYEQYF
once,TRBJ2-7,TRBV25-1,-,TGTGCCAGCAGTGACTATGGGCCCACCTACGAGCAGTACTTC,CASSDYGPTYEQYF
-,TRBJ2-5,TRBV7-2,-,TGTGCCAGCAGCCTACCACCCGGGGAGGAGACCCAGTACTTC,CASSLPPGEETQYF
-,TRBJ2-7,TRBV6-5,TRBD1,TGTGCCAGCAGTCTAAACAGGGGAGTATCCTACGAGCAGTACTTC,CASSLNRGVSYEQYF
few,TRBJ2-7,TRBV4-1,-,TGCGCCAGCAGCGCGCTAACCGACAGGAACGAGCAGTACTTC,CASSALTDRNEQYF
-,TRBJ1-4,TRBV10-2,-,TGCGCCAGCAGTCACTGGACAGCAACTAATGAAAAACTGTTTTTT,CASSHWTATNEKLFF
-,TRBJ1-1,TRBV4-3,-,TGCGCCAGCAGCCAAGCTCGGGGGGGAGCTTTCTTT,CASSQARGGAFF
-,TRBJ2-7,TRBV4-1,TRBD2,TGCGCCAGCAGCCAAGGACTAGCGGGGGGGCTCTATCTCGAGCAGTACTTC,CASSQGLAGGLYLEQYF
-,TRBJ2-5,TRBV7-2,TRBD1,TGTGCCAGCAGCTCGACAGGGGGCCAAGAGACCCAGTACTTC,CASSSTGGQETQYF
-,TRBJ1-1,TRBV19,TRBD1,TGTGCCAGTAGTCGGACAGGCGGGTCTGAAGCTTTCTTT,CASSRTGGSEAFF
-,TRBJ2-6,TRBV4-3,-,TGCGCCAGCAGCCTAAACCTCGGACAGTCGGTCTCTGGGGCCAACGTCCTGACTTTC,CASSLNLGQSVSGANVLTF
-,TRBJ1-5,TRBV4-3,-,TGCGCCAGCAGCCAAGGGGGGGTCGGGAATCAGCCCCAGCATTTT,CASSQGGVGNQPQHF